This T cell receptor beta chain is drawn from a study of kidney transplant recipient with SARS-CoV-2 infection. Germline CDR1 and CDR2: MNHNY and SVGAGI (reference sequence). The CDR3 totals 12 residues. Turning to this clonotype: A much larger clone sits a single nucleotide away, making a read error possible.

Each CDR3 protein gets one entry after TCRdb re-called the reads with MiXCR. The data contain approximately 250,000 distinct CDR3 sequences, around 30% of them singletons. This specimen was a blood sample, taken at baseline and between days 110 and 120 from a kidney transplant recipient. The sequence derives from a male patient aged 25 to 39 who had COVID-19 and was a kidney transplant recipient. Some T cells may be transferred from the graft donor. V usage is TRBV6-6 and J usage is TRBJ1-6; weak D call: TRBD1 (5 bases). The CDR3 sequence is CANSRDNSPLHF. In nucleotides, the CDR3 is TGTGCCAACAGTCGGGACAATTCACCCCTCCACTTT.